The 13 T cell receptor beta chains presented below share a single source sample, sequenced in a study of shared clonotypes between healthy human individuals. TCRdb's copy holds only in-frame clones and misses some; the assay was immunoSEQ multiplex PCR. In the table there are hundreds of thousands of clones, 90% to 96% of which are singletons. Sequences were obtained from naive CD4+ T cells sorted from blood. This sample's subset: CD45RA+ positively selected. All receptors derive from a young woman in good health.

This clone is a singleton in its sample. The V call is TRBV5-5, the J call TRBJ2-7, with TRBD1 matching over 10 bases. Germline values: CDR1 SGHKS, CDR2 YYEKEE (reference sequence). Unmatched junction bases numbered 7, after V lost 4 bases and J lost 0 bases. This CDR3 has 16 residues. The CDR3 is CASSPVGDRGSYEQYF. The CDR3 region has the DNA TGTGCCAGCAGCCCAGTAGGGGACAGGGGCTCCTACGAGCAGTACTTC. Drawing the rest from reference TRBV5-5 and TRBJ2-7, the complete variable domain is DAGVTQSPTHLIKTRGQQVTLRCSPISGHKSVSWYQQVLGQGPQFIFQYYEKEERGRGNFPDRFSARQFPNYSSELNVNALLLGDSALYLCASSPVGDRGSYEQYFGPGTRLTVT.

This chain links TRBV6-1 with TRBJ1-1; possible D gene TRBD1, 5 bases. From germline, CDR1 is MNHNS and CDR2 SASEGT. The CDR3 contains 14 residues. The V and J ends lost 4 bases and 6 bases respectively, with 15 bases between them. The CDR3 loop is CASSARGGGAEAFF. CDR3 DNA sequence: TGTGCCAGCAGTGCAAGGGGCGGAGGCGCTGAAGCTTTCTTT.

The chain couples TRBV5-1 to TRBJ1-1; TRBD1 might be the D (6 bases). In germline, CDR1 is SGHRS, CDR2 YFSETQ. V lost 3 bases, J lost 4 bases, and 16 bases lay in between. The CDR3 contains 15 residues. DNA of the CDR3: TGCGCCAGCAGCTCCTGGGGGGGCCAGGCCACTGAAGCTTTCTTT. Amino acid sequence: CASSSWGGQATEAFF.

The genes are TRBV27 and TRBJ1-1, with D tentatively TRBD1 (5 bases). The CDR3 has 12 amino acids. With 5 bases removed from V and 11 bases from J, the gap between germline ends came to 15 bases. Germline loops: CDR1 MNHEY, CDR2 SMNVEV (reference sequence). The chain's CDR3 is CASSPRQLFAFF. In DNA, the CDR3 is TGTGCCAGCAGTCCCCGACAGCTCTTTGCTTTCTTT.

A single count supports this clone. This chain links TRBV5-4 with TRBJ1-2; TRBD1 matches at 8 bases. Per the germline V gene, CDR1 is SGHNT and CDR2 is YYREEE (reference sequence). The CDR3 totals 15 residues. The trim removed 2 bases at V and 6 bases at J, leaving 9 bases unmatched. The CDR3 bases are TGTGCCAGCAGCTTTATCGGGACAGGCAGGAATGGCTACACCTTC. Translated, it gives CASSFIGTGRNGYTF.

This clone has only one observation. The CDR3 DNA sequence: TGTGCCATAAAAAGCGGGACGCGATACAATGAGCAGTTCTTC. Translating gives CAIKSGTRYNEQFF. J is TRBJ2-1 and V is TRBV10-3; 7 nucleotides agree with TRBD2. Per germline, CDR1 ENHRY and CDR2 SYGVKD. The J segment lost 4 bases and the V segment lost 9 bases, leaving 9 bases of the junction unmatched. The CDR3 extends over 14 amino acids.

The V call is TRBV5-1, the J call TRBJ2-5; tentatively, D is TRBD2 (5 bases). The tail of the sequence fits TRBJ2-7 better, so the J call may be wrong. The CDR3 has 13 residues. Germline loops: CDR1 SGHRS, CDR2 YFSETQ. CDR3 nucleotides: TGCGCCAGCACCTGGGAGACCTCCTACGAGCAGTACTTC. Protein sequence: CASTWETSYEQYF.

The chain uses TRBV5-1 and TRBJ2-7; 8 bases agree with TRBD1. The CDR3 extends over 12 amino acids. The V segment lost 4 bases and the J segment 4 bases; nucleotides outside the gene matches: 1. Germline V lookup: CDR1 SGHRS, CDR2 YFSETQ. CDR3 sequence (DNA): TGCGCCAGCAGCCGACAGGGGTACGAGCAGTACTTC. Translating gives CASSRQGYEQYF.

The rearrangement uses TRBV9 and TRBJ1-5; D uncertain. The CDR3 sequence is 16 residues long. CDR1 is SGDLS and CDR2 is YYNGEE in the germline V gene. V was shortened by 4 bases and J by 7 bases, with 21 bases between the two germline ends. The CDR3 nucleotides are TGTGCCAGCAGCAGCAGTAGTGGCGTGAGCGGGCAGCCCCAGCATTTT. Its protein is CASSSSSGVSGQPQHF.

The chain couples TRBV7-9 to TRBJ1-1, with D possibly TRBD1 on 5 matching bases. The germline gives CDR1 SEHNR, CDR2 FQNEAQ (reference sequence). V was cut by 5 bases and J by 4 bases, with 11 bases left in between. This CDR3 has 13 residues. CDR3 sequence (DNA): TGTGCCAGCAGCCCGCAGGGTTTCACTGAAGCTTTCTTT. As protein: CASSPQGFTEAFF.

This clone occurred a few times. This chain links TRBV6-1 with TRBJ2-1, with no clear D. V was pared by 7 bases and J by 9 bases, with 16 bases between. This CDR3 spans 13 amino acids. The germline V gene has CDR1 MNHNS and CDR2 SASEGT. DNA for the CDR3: TGTGCCAGCACTATACTCTCCCCCAGTGAGCAGTTCTTC. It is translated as CASTILSPSEQFF.

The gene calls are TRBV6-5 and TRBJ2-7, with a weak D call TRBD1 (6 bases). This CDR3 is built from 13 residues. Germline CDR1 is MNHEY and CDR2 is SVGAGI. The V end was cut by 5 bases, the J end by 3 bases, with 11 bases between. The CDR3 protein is CASSKGHGYEQYF. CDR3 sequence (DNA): TGTGCCAGCAGTAAGGGACACGGCTACGAGCAGTACTTC.

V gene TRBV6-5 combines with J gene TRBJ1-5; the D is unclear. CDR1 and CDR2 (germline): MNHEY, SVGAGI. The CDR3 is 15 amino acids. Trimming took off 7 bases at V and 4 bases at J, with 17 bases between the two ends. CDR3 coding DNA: TGTGCCAGCAAGGAGGACCGATCCTTTAATCAGCCCCAGCATTTT. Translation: CASKEDRSFNQPQHF.